The rows below give T cell receptor beta chains drawn from one sample of a study of T cells after yellow fever vaccination. MiXCR, run by TCRdb on the 5' RACE reads, gives a single entry per CDR3 protein. The data show some 100,000 distinct CDR3 sequences, about 8.4% seen once. The sample here was CD8+ T cells not binding an NS4B(214-222) dextramer, sorted from PBMCs, taken more than 14 days after the first yellow fever vaccination. These receptors were obtained from a man aged 18 to 30 who received the YFV17D yellow fever vaccine. Both conserved end residues are trimmed from each CDR3. D genes are given only for firm matches.

d_call	v_call	j_call	cdr3_aa
TRBD1	TRBV7-8	TRBJ1-6	ASSPRQGNSPLH
NA	TRBV4-1	TRBJ1-2	ASSQHEGGYGYT
TRBD1	TRBV27	TRBJ2-4	ASSPLDRGGFLAKNIQY
NA	TRBV20-1	TRBJ2-2	SASLPAYTGELF
NA	TRBV6-2/TRBV6-3	TRBJ2-1	ASSYSQISEQF
TRBD2	TRBV12-3/TRBV12-4	TRBJ2-3	ASIETSGGLADTQY
NA	TRBV7-9	TRBJ2-1	ASSLVSAGSSEQF
NA	TRBV6-5	TRBJ1-2	ASSYRGRDGYT
NA	TRBV27	TRBJ1-6	ASSLVWGRENSPLH
NA	TRBV11-2	TRBJ2-7	ASSLEAALAFYEQY